A single sample is the source of the 12 T cell receptor beta chains below, sequenced in a study of T-cell memory formation after mild COVID-19. TCRdb analysed the 5' RACE reads with MiXCR anew, one entry per CDR3 protein. Found here are about 88,000 distinct CDR3 sequences, about 23% of them singletons; the top ten hold under 50%. Sequencing was performed on PBMCs or a T cell subset sorted from them (not recorded which). Every receptor here comes from a man aged 18-30 years who had mild COVID-19 (a few samples of this study predate the infection). Cell type and time point are not known.

This clonotype was detected only a few times. V usage is TRBV7-9 and J usage is TRBJ1-2; tentative D call: TRBD1 (6 bases). Germline V CDR1 and CDR2: SEHNR, FQNEAQ (reference sequence). CDR3 size: 14 residues. The V gene lost 4 bases and the J gene lost 0 bases, with 9 bases spanning the gap. The CDR3 DNA reads TGTGCCAGCAGCTCGGCAGGGGCTAACTATGGCTACACCTTC. Encoded protein: CASSSAGANYGYTF.

The chain joins TRBV7-2 to TRBJ2-7; D remains unclear. Trimming left V 4 bases short and J 0 bases short, with 10 bases between. Germline-derived CDR1 and CDR2 are SGHTA and FQGNSA. This CDR3 has 14 amino acids. CDR3 region: CASSSLGSSYEQYV. CDR3 DNA sequence: TGTGCCAGCAGCTCCCTCGGAAGCTCCTACGAGCAGTACGTC.

The rearrangement uses TRBV3-1 and TRBJ1-1, with D maybe TRBD1 (6 bases). CDR1 and CDR2 from the germline V gene are LGHDT and YNNKEL (reference sequence). The germline V and J ends were trimmed by 8 bases and 3 bases, with 16 bases remaining between them. The CDR3 is 14 residues long. The CDR3 here is CASEDAQGYTEAFF. The CDR3 coding sequence is TGTGCCAGCGAAGACGCTCAGGGGTACACTGAAGCTTTCTTT.

The CDR3 sequence: CASSSTGPPNTEAFF. DNA for the CDR3: TGCGCCAGCAGCTCCACAGGGCCCCCGAACACTGAAGCTTTCTTT. The chain carries TRBV5-1 and TRBJ1-1; possibly TRBD1 for D (6 bases). Looked up from germline, CDR1 is SGHRS and CDR2 is YFSETQ. Trimming removed 3 bases from V and 1 base from J, with 13 bases in between. CDR3 length: 15 amino acids.

This clonotype has just a few counts. J is TRBJ2-3 and V is TRBV6-2 or TRBV6-3, with a weak D call TRBD2 (6 bases). Trimming left V 6 bases short and J 0 bases short, with 13 bases between. Looked up from germline, CDR1 is MNHEY and CDR2 is SVGEGT. The CDR3 loop spans 15 amino acids. The CDR3: CASSWTISSTDTQYF. Written as DNA, the CDR3 is TGTGCCAGCAGCTGGACTATCTCAAGCACAGATACGCAGTATTTT.

The chain recombines TRBV6-2 or TRBV6-3 with TRBJ2-4; tentatively, D is TRBD1 (5 bases). The CDR3 length is 14 residues. Trimming removed 2 bases at V and 0 bases at J, with 5 bases between. Germline V lookup: CDR1 MNHEY, CDR2 SVGEGT. For the CDR3, the DNA is TGTGCCAGCAGTTACAGGGGAGCCAAAAACATTCAGTACTTC. It is translated as CASSYRGAKNIQYF.

CDR3 DNA sequence: TGTGCCAGCAGTTCGCGGACAGGGAGCTATGGCTACACCTTC. Translating gives CASSSRTGSYGYTF. The chain employs TRBV27 and TRBJ1-2; 8 positions match TRBD1. This CDR3 contains 14 residues. V lost 4 bases and J lost 4; bases outside the gene matches: 5. Germline V CDR1 and CDR2: MNHEY, SMNVEV (reference sequence).

This chain uses TRBV7-6 with TRBJ1-2; 9 nucleotides align to TRBD1. This CDR3 comprises 15 residues. J gave up 7 bases and V 4 bases, and 10 bases lay outside the gene matches. The V gene's germline CDR1 is SGHVS and CDR2 FNYEAQ. As DNA, the CDR3 is TGTGCCAGCAGCTCGTCACCGGGACAGGGCAGTGGCTACACCTTC. Translation: CASSSSPGQGSGYTF.

This clonotype has a handful of counts. The chain has TRBV28 and TRBJ1-2; D is unclear. V was cut by 2 bases and J by 4 bases, with 11 bases left in between. Germline V gives CDR1 MDHEN, CDR2 SYDVKM. The length of the CDR3 is 14 residues. CDR3 sequence: CASSLPADFYGYTF. For the CDR3, the DNA is TGTGCCAGCAGTTTACCGGCAGACTTCTATGGCTACACCTTC.

This clonotype was detected a few times. The chain combines TRBV5-1 with TRBJ1-1; maybe TRBD1 (5 bases). There are 13 residues in the CDR3. Germline CDR1 reads SGHRS; CDR2 reads YFSETQ. Trimming stripped 2 bases from V and 3 bases from J, with 8 bases between. The CDR3 coding sequence is TGCGCCAGCAGCTTCGGGACGGACACTGAAGCTTTCTTT. This codes for CASSFGTDTEAFF.

The chain recombines TRBV9 with TRBJ2-5; no clear D. CDR1 and CDR2 from the germline V gene are SGDLS and YYNGEE. The CDR3 runs 13 residues. V lost 0 bases, J lost 1 base, and 4 bases lay in between. The CDR3 DNA is TGTGCCAGCAGCGTAGCCAGCCAAGAGACCCAGTACTTC. This gives the protein CASSVASQETQYF.

V usage is TRBV7-9 and J usage is TRBJ2-7; maybe TRBD1 (5 bases). V lost 1 base, J lost 1 base, and 8 bases lay in between. Germline V lookup: CDR1 SEHNR, CDR2 FQNEAQ (reference sequence). This CDR3 region has 14 residues. The CDR3 reads CASSLGGQSYEQYV. Here the CDR3 DNA reads TGTGCCAGCAGCTTAGGGGGCCAGTCCTACGAGCAGTACGTC.